Below, 5 T cell receptor beta chains from the same sample are listed, as sequenced in a study of blood T cell repertoires in COVID-19. TCRdb keeps only in-frame clones here, not all; method: immunoSEQ multiplex PCR. Of 110,000 or so clones listed, about 84% are singletons. The sequencing input was peripheral blood. The receptors here all came from a man in his forties or fifties with acute or convalescent COVID-19.

The chain recombines TRBV4-2 with TRBJ1-4, with 7 bases aligning to TRBD1. The V and J ends lost 1 base and 3 bases, in that order; junction bases with no gene match: 5. CDR1 is LGHNA and CDR2 is YNFKEQ in the germline V gene. CDR3 size: 16 residues. The CDR3 DNA follows: TGTGCCAGCAGCCAAGTAAGAGGGGGCCCTAATGAAAAACTGTTTTTT. Translated, it gives CASSQVRGGPNEKLFF.

J is TRBJ2-3 and V is TRBV24-1; 8 bases match TRBD2. The CDR3 runs 14 residues. J was trimmed by 4 bases and V by 4 bases; bases with no gene match: 3. Germline assignment: CDR1 KGHDR and CDR2 SFDVKD. The CDR3 here is CATSDAGGADTQYF. CDR3 in DNA: TGTGCCACCAGTGACGCGGGGGGTGCAGATACGCAGTATTTT.

The V call is TRBV5-1, the J call TRBJ2-2; 7 bases agree with TRBD1. Trimming took 4 bases from V and 8 from J; bases not matched to a gene: 8. CDR1 is SGHRS and CDR2 is YFSETQ in the germline V gene. The CDR3 spans 14 residues. CDR3 sequence: CASSPGTVTGELFF. In DNA form, the CDR3 reads TGCGCCAGCAGCCCCGGGACAGTGACGGGGGAGCTGTTTTTT.

The genes are TRBV6-5 and TRBJ1-1; tentatively, D is TRBD1 (5 bases). The germline gives CDR1 MNHEY, CDR2 SVGAGI. This CDR3 has 14 amino acids. V lost 6 bases and J lost 4, with 15 bases in between. CDR3: CASSLRGEGTEAFF. DNA of the CDR3: TGTGCCAGCAGCCTTCGGGGGGAGGGCACTGAAGCTTTCTTT.

V and J are TRBV3-1 (or the pseudogene TRBV3-2) and TRBJ2-1; 15 positions match TRBD2. CDR3 length equals 18 residues. The V gene's germline CDR1 is LGHDT and CDR2 YNNKEL (reference sequence). V shed 4 bases, J shed 7 bases, and the junction held 11 bases outside the gene matches. CDR3 sequence: CASSLNPGLAGGGNEQFF. Here the CDR3 DNA reads TGTGCCAGCAGCCTCAACCCGGGACTAGCGGGGGGCGGGAATGAGCAGTTCTTC.